The 32 T cell receptor beta chains given below trace back to one sample, sequenced in a study of cytomegalovirus exposure and HLA in healthy donors. Amplification used 60 Vbeta primers and 13 Jbeta primers. Some clones are missing from TCRdb's copy, which holds only in-frame ones; the method was immunoSEQ multiplex PCR. Here the sample spans around 110,000 clones, 75% being singletons. The source material was PBMCs. These receptors were collected from a woman in her late teens or twenties in good health and CMV-seronegative.

The genes are TRBV4-1 and TRBJ1-5; D is possibly TRBD1 (6 bases). CDR3 length: 13 residues. Germline-derived CDR1 and CDR2 are MGHRA and YSYEKL. The ends were cut back, 3 bases at V and 7 bases at J, with 10 bases in the middle. The CDR3 DNA is TGCGCCAGCAGCCACCCTGACAGGCAGCCCCAGCATTTT. Amino acids: CASSHPDRQPQHF.

The rearrangement links TRBV5-4 to TRBJ1-1, with D possibly being TRBD1 (6 bases). Trimming shortened V by 6 bases and J by 6 bases, and 18 bases separated the two germline ends. From germline, CDR1 is SGHNT and CDR2 YYREEE (reference sequence). This CDR3 contains 14 residues. CDR3: CASTRTIKGAEAFF. CDR3 nucleotide sequence: TGTGCCAGCACCCGCACCATCAAGGGGGCTGAAGCTTTCTTT.

The chain employs TRBV20-1 and TRBJ1-4, with a weak D call TRBD1 (6 bases). Deletions cut 2 bases from V and 15 bases from J, with 13 bases between. The CDR3 spans 11 residues. The germline V gene has CDR1 DFQATT and CDR2 SNEGSKA (reference sequence). The CDR3 DNA sequence: TGCAGTGCTAGATCCGGACAGAAAGTGTTTTTT. As protein: CSARSGQKVFF.

The rearrangement joins TRBV2 to TRBJ1-2, with D perhaps matching TRBD1 (5 bases). CDR3 length: 13 residues. Germline CDR1 SNHLY, CDR2 FYNNEI. Trimming left V 7 bases short and J 4 bases short, with 13 bases between. CDR3 sequence: CASTTGAVYGYTF. The DNA for the CDR3 is TGTGCCAGCACAACAGGTGCCGTCTATGGCTACACCTTC. Supplemented by reference TRBV2 and TRBJ1-2, the full variable domain reads EPEVTQTPSHQVTQMGQEVILRCVPISNHLYFYWYRQILGQKVEFLVSFYNNEISEKSEIFDDQFSVERPDGSNFTLKIRSTKLEDSAMYFCASTTGAVYGYTFGSGTRLTVV.

This clone was observed a few times. This chain links TRBV28 with TRBJ1-6, with D maybe TRBD1 (5 bases). The germline gives CDR1 MDHEN, CDR2 SYDVKM. The V and J ends lost 6 bases and 5 bases respectively, with 23 bases between them. CDR3 length equals 18 residues. The CDR3 reads CASSPGGGATQNNSPLHF. Written as DNA, the CDR3 is TGTGCCAGCAGCCCGGGGGGAGGGGCCACGCAAAATAATTCACCCCTCCACTTT.

This clone appeared once. The chain is built from TRBV5-1 and TRBJ1-2, with D tentatively TRBD1 (5 bases). V was clipped by 1 base and J by 3 bases, with 7 bases between them. Germline V gene lookup returns CDR1 SGHRS and CDR2 YFSETQ. This CDR3 region has 13 residues. Written as DNA, the CDR3 is TGCGCCAGCAGCTTGTTACAGGACTATGGCTACACCTTC. This translates into CASSLLQDYGYTF.

The chain employs TRBV2 and TRBJ2-7; maybe TRBD1 (5 bases). This CDR3 is built from 13 residues. Germline CDR1 SNHLY, CDR2 FYNNEI. V was shortened by 6 bases and J by 0 bases, with 9 bases between the two germline ends. CDR3 nucleotide sequence: TGTGCCAGCAGACTAACAGGCTCCTACGAGCAGTACTTC. Translated: CASRLTGSYEQYF.

The chain uses TRBV19 and TRBJ1-1; the match to TRBD1 covers 9 bases. This CDR3 comprises 14 residues. Unmatched junction bases numbered 7, after V lost 5 bases and J lost 6 bases. Per germline, CDR1 LNHDA and CDR2 SQIVND (reference sequence). In DNA form, the CDR3 reads TGTGCCAGTAGTCCAAGGACAGGGGACGCTGAAGCTTTCTTT. This translates into CASSPRTGDAEAFF.

The chain is built from TRBV5-1 and TRBJ2-5; D is unresolved. Germline V lookup: CDR1 SGHRS, CDR2 YFSETQ. This CDR3 has 14 residues. Trimming shortened V by 0 bases and J by 4 bases, and 10 bases separated the two germline ends. The CDR3 loop reads CASSLGDMLETQYF. The CDR3 coding sequence is TGCGCCAGCAGCTTGGGAGACATGTTAGAGACCCAGTACTTC.

This CDR3 is CASSLAVGGSYGYTF. DNA for the CDR3: TGTGCCAGCAGTTTAGCGGTAGGGGGAAGCTATGGCTACACCTTC. V usage is TRBV27 and J usage is TRBJ1-2; weak D call: TRBD1 (6 bases). Trimming shortened V by 2 bases and J by 4 bases, and 14 bases separated the two germline ends. The CDR3 is 15 residues long. Germline CDR1 reads MNHEY; CDR2 reads SMNVEV (reference sequence).

The chain joins TRBV18 to TRBJ2-5; no clear D gene. V was pared by 1 base and J by 0 bases, with 3 bases between. The CDR3 has 13 amino acids. Germline V gene lookup returns CDR1 KGHSH and CDR2 LQKENI. The CDR3 spells CASSPLNQETQYF. For the CDR3, the DNA is TGTGCCAGCTCACCACTAAACCAAGAGACCCAGTACTTC.

The V call is TRBV2, the J call TRBJ1-3, with D possibly being TRBD1 (5 bases). Between the trimmed V and J ends, which lost 8 bases and 0 bases, there was a span of 14 bases. Germline CDR1 SNHLY, CDR2 FYNNEI. The CDR3 is 15 residues long. The CDR3 loop reads CASCDGGFSGNTIYF. DNA for the CDR3: TGTGCCAGCTGCGATGGGGGGTTCTCTGGAAACACCATATATTTT.

V gene TRBV9 combines with J gene TRBJ1-4, with D maybe TRBD1 (5 bases). Trimming left V 2 bases short and J 8 bases short, with 13 bases between. The germline CDR1 and CDR2 sequences are SGDLS and YYNGEE. The CDR3 is made up of 14 amino acids. This CDR3 reads CASSVDSHNEKLFF. Here the CDR3 DNA reads TGTGCCAGCAGCGTCGACAGTCATAACGAAAAACTGTTTTTT.

This CDR3 is CTSSPVRACRVNTEAFF. CDR3 coding DNA: TGCACCAGCAGCCCAGTGAGGGCTTGTAGAGTGAACACTGAAGCTTTCTTT. The chain carries TRBV1 and TRBJ1-1. TRBV1 represents a pseudogene. There are 17 residues in the CDR3.

The gene calls are TRBV6-5 and TRBJ1-2, with 7 bases lining up with TRBD1. Germline V CDR1 and CDR2: MNHEY, SVGAGI. Germline trimming cut 5 bases from V and 4 bases from J; bases unmatched to any gene: 10. The CDR3 runs to 15 residues. CDR3 bases: TGTGCCAGCAGTGCAAGGGGGCGCCGGGGCTATGGCTACACCTTC. Protein sequence: CASSARGRRGYGYTF.

CDR3 protein: CASSQDSGEVNEQFF. DNA for the CDR3: TGCGCCAGCAGCCAAGACAGCGGGGAGGTTAATGAGCAGTTCTTC. The chain combines TRBV4-1 with TRBJ2-1; 7 bases match TRBD2. The CDR3 covers 15 residues. V dropped 0 bases and J dropped 7; count of bases not matched to a gene: 6. Germline V CDR1 and CDR2: MGHRA, YSYEKL.

For the CDR3, the DNA is TGCGCCAGCAGCCAAGGAACAGGGGGTTGGGAGACCCAGTACTTC. It translates to CASSQGTGGWETQYF. The J gene is TRBJ2-5, the V gene TRBV4-1; 8 bases align to TRBD1. CDR3 length: 15 residues. V lost 1 base to trimming and J lost 5 bases; unmatched junction nucleotides: 6. Germline values: CDR1 MGHRA, CDR2 YSYEKL.

This chain uses TRBV6-5 with TRBJ1-3; TRBD1 matches at 7 bases. Germline CDR1 reads MNHEY; CDR2 reads SVGAGI. After removal of 8 bases from V and 2 bases from J, the junction contained 9 bases not matched to a gene. The CDR3 totals 15 residues. For the CDR3, the DNA is TGTGCCAGCTCCCCCGTAGGGGGCACTGGAAACACCATATATTTT. Protein: CASSPVGGTGNTIYF.

This clone showed up just a few times. J is TRBJ1-5 and V is TRBV27, with TRBD1 identical over 7 bases. This CDR3 comprises 14 residues. The V gene end was trimmed by 6 bases and the J gene end by 6 bases; junction bases not matched to a gene: 8. CDR1 MNHEY and CDR2 SMNVEV come from the germline V gene (reference sequence). CDR3 region: CASRPTGAVQPQHF. The CDR3 DNA follows: TGTGCCAGCAGGCCTACAGGGGCCGTTCAGCCCCAGCATTTT.

The chain couples TRBV15 to TRBJ1-2, with 10 positions matching TRBD1. Germline loops: CDR1 LNHNV, CDR2 YYDKDF (reference sequence). V trimming: 1 base; J trimming: 5 bases; junction bases outside the gene matches: 10. The CDR3 contains 17 residues. This chain's CDR3 is CATSRAPGTGDDYGYTF. The CDR3 coding sequence is TGTGCCACCAGCAGAGCTCCCGGGACAGGGGATGATTATGGCTACACCTTC.

V gene TRBV6-5 combines with J gene TRBJ1-5; no firm D call. Germline-derived CDR1 and CDR2 are MNHEY and SVGAGI. Trimming removed 7 bases at V and 0 bases at J, with 13 bases between. The CDR3 length is 15 residues. The CDR3 coding sequence is TGTGCCAGCATGTCAACCGGGAATAGCAATCAGCCCCAGCATTTT. Its translation: CASMSTGNSNQPQHF.

The chain links TRBV5-1 to TRBJ1-6; 9 bases are shared with TRBD1. Trimming took 0 bases from V and 5 from J; bases not matched to a gene: 0. Germline CDR1 reads SGHRS; CDR2 reads YFSETQ. The CDR3 covers 15 residues. The CDR3 region is CASSLGQGDNSPLHF. CDR3 in DNA: TGCGCCAGCAGCTTGGGACAGGGGGATAATTCACCCCTCCACTTT.

The rearrangement links TRBV6-6 to TRBJ1-5; possible D gene TRBD1, 6 bases. Germline CDR1 reads MNHNY; CDR2 reads SVGAGI (reference sequence). CDR3 length: 15 residues. Trimming took off 7 bases at V and 3 bases at J, with 16 bases between the two ends. CDR3 DNA: TGTGCCAGCAACCCAGGTGGACAGAACAATCAGCCCCAGCATTTT. Its translation: CASNPGGQNNQPQHF.

The chain links TRBV7-9 to TRBJ2-7; D is perhaps TRBD2 (5 bases). The CDR3 has 14 residues. V lost 6 bases and J lost 3, with 15 bases in between. CDR1 is SEHNR and CDR2 is FQNEAQ in the germline V gene (reference sequence). CDR3 DNA sequence: TGTGCCAGCAGTCTTACTAGAGGTCTCTACGAGCAGTACTTC. Its translation is CASSLTRGLYEQYF. The variable domain in full, with the rest retrieved from reference TRBV7-9 and TRBJ2-7, is DTGVSQNPRHKITKRGQNVTFRCDPISEHNRLYWYRQTLGQGPEFLTYFQNEAQLEKSRLLSDRFSAERPKGSFSTLEIQRTEQGDSAMYLCASSLTRGLYEQYFGPGTRLTVT.

The chain joins TRBV4-1 to TRBJ1-1; D gene unclear. V was cut by 2 bases and J by 11 bases, with 9 bases left in between. This CDR3 is 11 amino acids long. Germline lookup yields CDR1 MGHRA and CDR2 YSYEKL. In DNA, the CDR3 is TGCGCCAGCAGCCAATACCGCCAGGCTTTCTTT. It translates to CASSQYRQAFF.

Turning to this clone: The CDR3 end shows no conserved phenylalanine or tryptophan, and so a read error is likely. The chain uses TRBV6-5 and TRBJ1-4; D uncertain. CDR3 length: 15 amino acids. Trimming removed 0 bases from V and 6 bases from J, with 11 bases in between. Germline V gene data show CDR1 as MNHEY and CDR2 as SVGAGI. The CDR3 nucleotides are TGTGCCAGCAGTTACTCGGGGATGGAGGATGAAAAACTGTTTGTT. This gives the protein CASSYSGMEDEKLFV.

The chain uses TRBV5-1 and TRBJ2-3; weak D call: TRBD1 (6 bases). The V gene's germline CDR1 is SGHRS and CDR2 YFSETQ. Trimming removed 0 bases at V and 8 bases at J, with 13 bases between. The CDR3 consists of 14 residues. The CDR3: CASSLDREVGTQYF. CDR3 nucleotide sequence: TGCGCCAGCAGCTTGGACAGGGAAGTGGGTACGCAGTATTTT.

V gene TRBV6-6 combines with J gene TRBJ1-1; D is perhaps TRBD1 (5 bases). CDR1 is MNHNY and CDR2 is SVGAGI in the germline V gene (reference sequence). The CDR3 is made up of 15 amino acids. The V end was cut by 0 bases, the J end by 1 base, with 9 bases between. The chain's CDR3 is CASSYSDSANTEAFF. The CDR3 region has the DNA TGTGCCAGCAGTTACTCCGACAGCGCGAACACTGAAGCTTTCTTT.

The V and J genes are TRBV20-1 and TRBJ1-2; the D gene is possibly TRBD1 (6 bases). The CDR3 loop spans 11 amino acids. Trimming pared 3 bases from V and 8 bases from J, leaving 10 bases between. The germline CDR1 and CDR2 sequences are DFQATT and SNEGSKA (reference sequence). CDR3 coding DNA: TGCAGTGCTAGGGGGGCGGGCGGCTACACCTTC. The encoded protein is CSARGAGGYTF.

The chain combines TRBV28 with TRBJ1-2; a weak D match, TRBD1 (5 bases). Germline lookup yields CDR1 MDHEN and CDR2 SYDVKM. The CDR3 consists of 15 residues. The V gene lost 2 bases and the J gene lost 0 bases, with 10 bases spanning the gap. This CDR3 is CASSLTGASNYGYTF. The CDR3 DNA sequence: TGTGCCAGCAGTTTAACAGGAGCCTCTAACTATGGCTACACCTTC.

This rearrangement joins TRBV6-4 to TRBJ2-1; TRBD2 matches 12 bases. Unmatched junction bases numbered 3, after V lost 6 bases and J lost 6 bases. From germline, CDR1 is MRHNA and CDR2 SNTAGT. CDR3 length: 14 amino acids. CDR3 sequence reads: CASSPSGGANEQFF. The CDR3 nucleotides are TGTGCCAGCAGCCCTAGCGGGGGGGCCAATGAGCAGTTCTTC.

J is TRBJ2-3 and V is TRBV10-3; 9 nucleotides line up with TRBD2. This CDR3 region has 15 residues. The V gene's germline CDR1 is ENHRY and CDR2 SYGVKD. The CDR3 here is CATRGASGASDTQYF. The CDR3 DNA reads as TGTGCAACGCGAGGGGCTAGCGGGGCCTCAGATACGCAGTATTTT.